Reported below is one T cell receptor beta chain. A single count supports this clone. Its cognate antigen has yet to be identified. Base qualities were left out, and no much larger clone turns up one base away. These data come from a study of sequential checkpoint blockade in melanoma (dated by TCRdb to about 2019). Concerning the study at large: Using 1:1 randomization, the trial assigned patients either to first-line nivolumab followed by ipilimumab (arm A) or to ipilimumab followed by nivolumab (arm B). Maintenance nivolumab came after each of the two trial sequences. The paper as a whole reports these results and caveats: Larger, independent patient cohorts are needed to validate the response-prediction model that combines TCR metrics and mutation burden.

The immunoSEQ Assay was used to immunosequence TCRbeta CDR3 regions from genomic DNA. Before high-throughput sequencing, the genomic DNA was amplified using bias-controlled multiplex PCR. Under the source paper's analysis protocol: To quantify the absolute abundance of each unique TCRbeta CDR3 region, the sequences were collapsed and filtered. Clonality, defined as 1 minus Pielou's evenness, was calculated using only productive rearrangements. Clones with significantly greater frequencies in on-treatment versus baseline samples were identified using a previously published method. The source is immuneACCESS, and TCRdb retained only in-frame sequences with V and J called. Part of the clones is not carried over; for the studies checked, unresolved V genes explain less than half of this, and the remainder is unexplained. The D gene and trimming were derived from the DNA, and the V and J assignments and clone size from that table. Recorded for this sample are tens of thousands of clones; roughly 85% of them occurred a single time. In total, the top ten clones hold around 12% of the sample.

The sample's treatment or condition label is to be understood as: randomized to nivolumab then ipilimumab (arm A) or the reverse (arm B). Prior DNA-damaging chemotherapy had not been received by any trial patient. Thawed PBMCs were sorted on a FACS Aria II flow cytometer to isolate live CD3+CD8+ cells negative for CD19 and CD56. Samples were obtained from patients with melanoma enrolled in CheckMate 064, a randomized, open-label phase II trial of sequential checkpoint blockade. Leukapheresis was used to collect peripheral blood mononuclear cells, which were then purified with Ficoll-Paque and frozen in human serum with roughly 10% DMSO. Immediately after sorting, the purity of sorted blood CD3+CD8+ cells was verified to be >98%, after which DNA was extracted. The germline V gene (reference sequence) specifies MNHEY as CDR1 and SMNVEV as CDR2. V is clipped by 0 bases and J by 2 bases, and the sequence between their germline boundaries is 8 bases long. The CDR3 runs 15 residues from the cysteine to the phenylalanine. Here the CDR3 DNA is all that survives: 45 bases in frame from base 1.

The specimen was CD8+ T cells sorted from blood (inferred from file names), collected from a patient given nivolumab and ipilimumab in sequence. The sequence came from a human donor with melanoma. Recombination linked TRBV27 to TRBJ1-5; no D gene is confidently identified. The nucleotide sequence reads TGTGCCAGCAGTTTATCGGTAGGAGGCAATCAGCCCCAGCATTTT. Translated, it reads CASSLSVGGNQPQHF.